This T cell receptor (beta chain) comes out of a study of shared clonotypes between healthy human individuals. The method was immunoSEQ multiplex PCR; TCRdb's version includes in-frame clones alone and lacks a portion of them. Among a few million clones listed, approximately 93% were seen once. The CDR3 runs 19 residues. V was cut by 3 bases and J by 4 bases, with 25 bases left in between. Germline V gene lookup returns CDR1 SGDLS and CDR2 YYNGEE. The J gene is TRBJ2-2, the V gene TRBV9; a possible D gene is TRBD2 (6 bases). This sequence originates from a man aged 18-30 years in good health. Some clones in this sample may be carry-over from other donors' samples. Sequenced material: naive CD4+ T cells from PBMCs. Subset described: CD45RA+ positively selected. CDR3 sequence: CASSARRGSGNILTGELFF. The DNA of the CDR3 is TGTGCCAGCAGCGCCCGCCGGGGTAGCGGAAACATTCTCACCGGGGAGCTGTTTTTT.